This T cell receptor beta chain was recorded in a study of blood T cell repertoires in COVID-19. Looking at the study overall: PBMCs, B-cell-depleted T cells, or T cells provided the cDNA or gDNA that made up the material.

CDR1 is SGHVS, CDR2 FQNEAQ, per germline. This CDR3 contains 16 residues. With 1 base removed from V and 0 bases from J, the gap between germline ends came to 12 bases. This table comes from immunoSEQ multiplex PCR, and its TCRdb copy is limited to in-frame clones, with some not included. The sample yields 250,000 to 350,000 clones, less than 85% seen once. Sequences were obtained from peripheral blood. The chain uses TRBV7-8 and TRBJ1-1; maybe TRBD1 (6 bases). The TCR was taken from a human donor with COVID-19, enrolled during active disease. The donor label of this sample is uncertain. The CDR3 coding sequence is TGTGCCAGCAGCTTAGTGGACAGCCGTATGAACACTGAAGCTTTCTTT. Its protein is CASSLVDSRMNTEAFF.